This TCR beta chain was identified in a study of cytotoxic CD8 clonotypes in ibrutinib-treated CLL. The wider study: The subjects consisted of 11 relapsed/refractory and roughly 15 treatment-naive individuals, with roughly 17 IGHV unmutated.

Trimming shortened V by 3 bases and J by 4 bases, and 10 bases separated the two germline ends. Germline CDR1 reads MDHEN; CDR2 reads SYDVKM. The CDR3 is 14 amino acids. The study, taken as a whole, reports: Patients had baseline clonality above age-matched healthy donors, and this clonality moved with circulating CD8+ T-cell counts. Contraction or stability on treatment was seen for public clonotypes, which were uncommon.

TCRdb keeps only in-frame clones here, not all; method: immunoSEQ multiplex PCR. The repertoire holds approximately 100,000 clones, around 77% seen once, with just under 25% in the top ten. Cryopreserved PBMCs yielded around 2.1 micrograms of genomic DNA for TCR beta libraries. Notes on this clone: Its cognate antigen is unknown.

The specimen comprised PBMCs, sampled after 24 months of ibrutinib treatment. The source of this sequence is a human donor with chronic lymphocytic leukemia. V is TRBV28 and J is TRBJ1-3; D unclear. The CDR3 coding sequence is TGTGCCAGCAGTTTTTGGTCCGGGGGAAACACCATATATTTT. Translating gives CASSFWSGGNTIYF. The whole variable domain, remainder taken from reference TRBV28 and TRBJ1-3, is DVKVTQSSRYLVKRTGEKVFLECVQDMDHENMFWYRQDPGLGLRLIYFSYDVKMKEKGDIPEGYSVSREKKERFSLILESASTNQTSMYLCASSFWSGGNTIYFGEGSWLTVV.